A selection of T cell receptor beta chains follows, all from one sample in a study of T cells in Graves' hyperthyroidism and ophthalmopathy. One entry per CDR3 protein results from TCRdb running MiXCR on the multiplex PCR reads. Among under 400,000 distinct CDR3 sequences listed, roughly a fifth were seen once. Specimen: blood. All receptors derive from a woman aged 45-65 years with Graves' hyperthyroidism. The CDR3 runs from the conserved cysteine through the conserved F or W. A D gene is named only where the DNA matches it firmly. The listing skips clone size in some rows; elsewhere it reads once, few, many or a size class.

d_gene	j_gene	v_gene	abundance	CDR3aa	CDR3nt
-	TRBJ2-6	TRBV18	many	CASSPSGPGGANVLTF	TGTGCCAGCTCACCATCTGGTCCGGGTGGGGCCAACGTCCTGACTTTC
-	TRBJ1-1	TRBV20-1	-	CRGKEGMGKNTEAFF	TGCAGAGGAAAGGAGGGAATGGGAAAGAACACTGAAGCTTTCTTT
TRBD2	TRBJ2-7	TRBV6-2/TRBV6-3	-	CASSYGTSGGAGSYEQYF	TGTGCCAGCAGTTACGGGACTAGCGGGGGGGCGGGCTCCTACGAGCAGTACTTC
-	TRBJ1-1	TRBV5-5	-	CASSPRNTEAFF	TGTGCCAGCAGCCCCCGGAACACTGAAGCTTTCTTT
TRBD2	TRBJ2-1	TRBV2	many	CASSEDGLAANEQFF	TGTGCCAGCAGTGAAGATGGACTAGCTGCAAATGAGCAGTTCTTC
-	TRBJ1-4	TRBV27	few	CASSFRQAHELFF	TGTGCCAGCAGTTTTCGACAAGCCCATGAACTGTTTTTT
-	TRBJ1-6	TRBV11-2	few	CASRLTFIYNSPLHF	TGTGCCAGCAGATTGACATTTATTTATAATTCACCCCTCCACTTT
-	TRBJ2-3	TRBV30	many	CAWKVGETQYF	TGTGCCTGGAAAGTAGGGGAGACGCAGTATTTT
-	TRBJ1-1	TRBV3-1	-	CASSHHVSKPLEAFF	TGTGCCAGCAGCCACCATGTTAGCAAGCCCCTTGAAGCTTTCTTT
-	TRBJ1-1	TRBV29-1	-	CSAVTGVNTEAFF	TGCAGCGCCGTGACAGGAGTGAACACTGAAGCTTTCTTT
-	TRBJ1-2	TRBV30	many	CAWVGGGYGYTF	TGTGCCTGGGTGGGGGGAGGATATGGCTACACCTTC
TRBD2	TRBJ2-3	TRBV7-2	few	CASSLGTSLDTQYF	TGTGCCAGCAGCTTAGGGACTAGCTTAGATACGCAGTATTTT
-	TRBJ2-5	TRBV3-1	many	CASSRQETQYF	TGTGCCAGCTCACGACAAGAGACCCAGTACTTC
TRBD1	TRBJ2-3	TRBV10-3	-	CAIRLGQGDGTDTQYF	TGTGCCATCAGACTTGGACAGGGGGACGGCACAGATACGCAGTATTTT